This paragraph reports one T cell receptor beta chain. This sample was taken from a study of blood T cell repertoires in COVID-19. Looking at the study overall: Samples of COVID-19 (acute and convalescent) were obtained from the United States, Italy and Spain.

The J segment lost 7 bases and the V segment lost 4 bases, leaving 6 bases of the junction unmatched. Germline lookup yields CDR1 LGHDT and CDR2 YNNKEL (reference sequence). The CDR3 is 14 amino acids. Method: immunoSEQ multiplex PCR; TCRdb's copy keeps in-frame clones and lacks some. The sample shows some 250,000 clones, about 70% of them seen only once. The sequence was obtained from a woman aged 80 or over with acute or convalescent COVID-19. The sequencing sample was made of peripheral blood. The chain has TRBV3-1 (or the pseudogene TRBV3-2) and TRBJ2-2, with 7 bases lining up with TRBD2. The CDR3, as DNA: TGTGCCAGCAGCCCCGGACTAGGGGTCGGGGAGCTGTTTTTT. Translation: CASSPGLGVGELFF.